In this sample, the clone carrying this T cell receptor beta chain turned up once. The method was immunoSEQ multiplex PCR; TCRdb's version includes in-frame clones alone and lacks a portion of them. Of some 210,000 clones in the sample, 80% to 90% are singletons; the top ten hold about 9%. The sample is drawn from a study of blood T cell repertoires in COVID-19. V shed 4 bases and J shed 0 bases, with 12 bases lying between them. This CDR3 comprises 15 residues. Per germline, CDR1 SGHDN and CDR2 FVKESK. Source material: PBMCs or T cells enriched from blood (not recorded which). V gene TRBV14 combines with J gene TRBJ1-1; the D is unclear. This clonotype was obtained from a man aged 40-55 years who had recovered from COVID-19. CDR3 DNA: TGTGCCAGCAGCCCTTCTCAGGCTATGAACACTGAAGCTTTCTTT. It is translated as CASSPSQAMNTEAFF.